Listed below are T cell receptor beta chains from one sample, sequenced in a study of blood T cell repertoires in COVID-19. Repertoires were generated with immunoSEQ multiplex PCR, while TCRdb's copy carries only in-frame clones and drops some. The data hold a few hundred thousand clones, with about 87% observed a single time. Source material: peripheral blood. The receptors come from a man aged 55-75 years who had recovered from COVID-19. Both conserved end residues are part of each CDR3. A D gene is named only where the DNA matches it firmly. Rows give clone size only sometimes, using once, few, many, or a class for an expanded clone.

DNA: TGTGCCAGCAGTGCCCCCTGGGAGGGCTACACCTTC; CDR3: CASSAPWEGYTF; J: TRBJ1-2; D: NA; V: TRBV28; size: NA
DNA: TGTGCCAGCAGTTCGGCGGTGGGTGCCGGCGTTGGCGAGCAGTACTTC; CDR3: CASSSAVGAGVGEQYF; J: TRBJ2-7; D: NA; V: TRBV7-9; size: NA
DNA: TGTGCCAGCAGCTTTGGGACTAGCGGGGGACCCCTGGGGGAGCAGTACTTC; CDR3: CASSFGTSGGPLGEQYF; J: TRBJ2-7; D: TRBD2; V: TRBV7-8; size: NA
DNA: TGTGCCAGTAGGGGACAGGGGGCCTTCGAGCAGTACTTC; CDR3: CASRGQGAFEQYF; J: TRBJ2-7; D: TRBD1; V: TRBV19; size: NA
DNA: TGTGCCAGCAGCTTTCGGGGGGCGGGCAATCAGCCCCAGCATTTT; CDR3: CASSFRGAGNQPQHF; J: TRBJ1-5; D: NA; V: TRBV13; size: NA
DNA: TGTGCCAGCAGCTTGGAAGGGACTAGGAGGGAATTCTTC; CDR3: CASSLEGTRREFF; J: TRBJ2-1; D: TRBD2; V: TRBV5-8; size: NA
DNA: TGTGCCATCAGTGAGTCTACAGGGGACTACGAGCAGTACTTC; CDR3: CAISESTGDYEQYF; J: TRBJ2-7; D: TRBD1; V: TRBV10-3; size: NA
DNA: TGTGCCAGCTCGCTCGGTCCGGTTGAGCCCCAGCATTTT; CDR3: CASSLGPVEPQHF; J: TRBJ1-5; D: NA; V: TRBV18; size: NA
DNA: TGTGCCAGCAGCTTACCGGGAACCCGAACCTACAATGAGCAGTTCTTC; CDR3: CASSLPGTRTYNEQFF; J: TRBJ2-1; D: NA; V: TRBV7-9; size: NA
DNA: TGTGCCAGCAGTTTCGGGTCGACCACAGATACGCAGTATTTT; CDR3: CASSFGSTTDTQYF; J: TRBJ2-3; D: NA; V: TRBV27; size: NA
DNA: TGTGCCAGCAGCGTAGCTGAGGGGGCCACGAATGAGCAGTTCTTC; CDR3: CASSVAEGATNEQFF; J: TRBJ2-1; D: TRBD1; V: TRBV9; size: many